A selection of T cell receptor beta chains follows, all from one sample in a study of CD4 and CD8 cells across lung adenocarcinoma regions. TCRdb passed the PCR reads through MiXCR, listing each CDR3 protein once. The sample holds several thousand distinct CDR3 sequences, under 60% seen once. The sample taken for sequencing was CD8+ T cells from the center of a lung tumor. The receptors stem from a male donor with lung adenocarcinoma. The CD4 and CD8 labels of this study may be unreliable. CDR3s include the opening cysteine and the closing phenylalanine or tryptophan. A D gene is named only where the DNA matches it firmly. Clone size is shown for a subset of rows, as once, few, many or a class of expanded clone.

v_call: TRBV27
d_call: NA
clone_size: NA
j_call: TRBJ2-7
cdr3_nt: TGTGCCAGCAGCTCGACCTCCTACGAGCAGTACTTC
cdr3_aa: CASSSTSYEQYF

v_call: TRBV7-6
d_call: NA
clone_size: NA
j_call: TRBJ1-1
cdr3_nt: TGTGCCAGCAGCAAGGACCAGAACACTGAAGCTTTCTTT
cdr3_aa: CASSKDQNTEAFF

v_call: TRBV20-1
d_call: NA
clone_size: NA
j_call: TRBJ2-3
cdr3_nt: TGCAGTGCTAGGGGGCTGCGGGGCCAAGATACGCAGTATTTC
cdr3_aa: CSARGLRGQDTQYF

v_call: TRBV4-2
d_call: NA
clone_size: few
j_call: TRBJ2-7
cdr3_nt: TGTGCCAGCAGCCCGGTTCAGGGGCCGTACGAGCAGTACTTC
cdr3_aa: CASSPVQGPYEQYF

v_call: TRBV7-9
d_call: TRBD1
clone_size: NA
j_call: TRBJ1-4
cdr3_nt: TGTGCCAGCAGCACCGGGACAGGAAGAGGGAATGAAAAACTGTTTTTT
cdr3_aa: CASSTGTGRGNEKLFF

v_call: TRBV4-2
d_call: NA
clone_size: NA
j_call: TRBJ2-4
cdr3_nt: TGTGCCAGCTCAGGCGGCGGGACGGGCTCCTACAATGAGCAGTACTTC
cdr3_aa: CASSGGGTGSYNEQYF

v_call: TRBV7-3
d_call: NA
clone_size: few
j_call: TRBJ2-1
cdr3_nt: TGTGCCAGCAGCTTAATGCGGGAAGGGGGTGAGCAGTTCTTC
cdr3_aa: CASSLMREGGEQFF

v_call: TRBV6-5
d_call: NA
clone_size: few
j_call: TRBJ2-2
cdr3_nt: TGTGCCAGCAGTTACTGGGGGGCGAACACCGGGGAGCTGTTTTTT
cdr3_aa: CASSYWGANTGELFF

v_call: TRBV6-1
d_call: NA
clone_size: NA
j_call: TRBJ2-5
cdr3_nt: TGTGCCACGCCCGGGAGTAGCGCTCAAGAGACCCAGTACTTC
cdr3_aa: CATPGSSAQETQYF

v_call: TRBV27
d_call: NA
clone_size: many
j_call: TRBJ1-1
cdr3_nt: TGTGCCAGCAGCACAACAGGGCGTACTGAAGCTTTCTTT
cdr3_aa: CASSTTGRTEAFF

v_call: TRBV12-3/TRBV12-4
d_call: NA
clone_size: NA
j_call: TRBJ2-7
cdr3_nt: TGTGCCAGCAAGATAGAGCTAGGCTACGAGCAGTACTTC
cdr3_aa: CASKIELGYEQYF

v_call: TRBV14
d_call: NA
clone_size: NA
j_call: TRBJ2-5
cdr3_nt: TGTGCCAGCAGCCGGAGCAGTATAGGGACCCAGTACTTC
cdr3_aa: CASSRSSIGTQYF

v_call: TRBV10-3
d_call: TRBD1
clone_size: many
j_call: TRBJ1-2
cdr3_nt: TGTGCCATCAGTGAGTTCGAGGACAGGGTGGATTACGGCTACACCTTC
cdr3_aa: CAISEFEDRVDYGYTF

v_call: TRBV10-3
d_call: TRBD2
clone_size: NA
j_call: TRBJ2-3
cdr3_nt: TGTGCCATCAGTGCCCCTACTAGCGGGAGAAACACAGATACGCAGTATTTT
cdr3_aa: CAISAPTSGRNTDTQYF

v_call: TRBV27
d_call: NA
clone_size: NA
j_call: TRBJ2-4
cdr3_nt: TGTGCCAGCAGTTCCGTGGGGCACACTCTAGCCAAAAACATTCAGTACTTC
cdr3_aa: CASSSVGHTLAKNIQYF

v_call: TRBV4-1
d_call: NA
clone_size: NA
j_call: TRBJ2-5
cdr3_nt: TGCGCCAGCAGCCAAGGGCCAGGGGAAACCAAAGACACCCAGTACTTC
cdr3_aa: CASSQGPGETKDTQYF

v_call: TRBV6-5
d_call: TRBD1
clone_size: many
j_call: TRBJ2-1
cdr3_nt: TGTGCCAGCAGGTTGGGACAGGGGGCCCATGAGCAGTTCTTC
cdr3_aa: CASRLGQGAHEQFF

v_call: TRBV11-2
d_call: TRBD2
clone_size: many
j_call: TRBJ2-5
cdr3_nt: TGTGCCAGCAGCCCTAGCGGGGGGGCCTTTGAGACCCAGTACTTC
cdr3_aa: CASSPSGGAFETQYF

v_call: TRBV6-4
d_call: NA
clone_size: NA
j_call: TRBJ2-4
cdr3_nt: TGTGCCAGCAGTGAGGGGCGGCGAGCCACAAACACTCAGTACTTC
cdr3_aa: CASSEGRRATNTQYF

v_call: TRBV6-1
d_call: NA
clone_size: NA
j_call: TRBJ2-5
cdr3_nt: TGTGCCAGCAGTGCGGGTAGCCGAGAGACCCAGTACTTC
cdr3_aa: CASSAGSRETQYF

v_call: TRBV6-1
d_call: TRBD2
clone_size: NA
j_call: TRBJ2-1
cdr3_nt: TGTGCCAGCAGTCGGACTAGAAACGCTGAGCAGTTCTTC
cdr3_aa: CASSRTRNAEQFF

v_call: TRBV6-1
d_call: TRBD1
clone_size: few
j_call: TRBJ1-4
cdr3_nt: TGTGCCAGCACCTCGACAGGGTCGGAAAAACTGTTTTTT
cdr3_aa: CASTSTGSEKLFF